The 14 T cell receptor beta chains listed next were all sequenced from one sample in a study of blood T cell repertoires in COVID-19. Clones were sequenced by immunoSEQ multiplex PCR, and TCRdb holds only the in-frame ones, with some missing. The table records about 83,000 clones, about 86% of them present only once. Sequenced material: peripheral blood. Receptors were obtained from an elderly woman in a cohort sampled during active or convalescent COVID-19.

The V gene is TRBV11-1, the J gene TRBJ1-1; 8 bases are shared with TRBD1. Trimming removed 8 bases from V and 5 bases from J; junction bases left unmatched: 7. CDR1 is SGHAT, CDR2 FQDESV, per germline (reference sequence). This CDR3 region has 13 residues. The CDR3 reads CASGDRGWTEAFF. For the CDR3, the DNA is TGTGCCAGCGGCGACAGGGGATGGACTGAAGCTTTCTTT.

The chain couples TRBV28 to TRBJ2-3; perhaps TRBD1 as D (6 bases). This CDR3 is 16 amino acids long. The V and J ends lost 6 bases and 2 bases respectively, with 18 bases between them. Germline V gene data show CDR1 as MDHEN and CDR2 as SYDVKM. The CDR3, as DNA: TGTGCCAGCAGCTCCTCCCTCCGGGACATCACAGATACGCAGTATTTT. Protein product: CASSSSLRDITDTQYF.

Worth noting for this clone: Other DNA variants within this sample encode the same CDR3. The gene calls are TRBV19 and TRBJ1-2; 10 nucleotides match TRBD1. The CDR3 spans 15 residues. CDR1 is LNHDA and CDR2 is SQIVND in the germline V gene (reference sequence). V lost 4 bases and J lost 2; bases outside the gene matches: 4. CDR3 in amino acids: CASSTRDRGNYGYTF. DNA of the CDR3: TGTGCCAGTAGTACTCGGGACAGGGGAAACTATGGCTACACCTTC.

V and J are TRBV10-3 and TRBJ1-5; possibly TRBD1 for D (6 bases). Per the germline V gene, CDR1 is ENHRY and CDR2 is SYGVKD. Trimming removed 7 bases from V and 2 bases from J, with 24 bases in between. This CDR3 comprises 18 residues. The chain's CDR3 is CAITEASGERAGNQPQHF. CDR3 in DNA: TGTGCCATCACCGAGGCGTCAGGGGAAAGGGCTGGCAATCAGCCCCAGCATTTT.

Points on this clone: The junction differs from germline at one of its ends, possibly a read error. V gene TRBV7-7 combines with J gene TRBJ1-5; TRBD1 might be the D (6 bases). The CDR3 is 13 amino acids. Germline CDR1 SSHAT, CDR2 FNYEAQ (reference sequence). CDR3 protein: CASSGQQVQPQHF. The CDR3 coding sequence is TGTGCTAGCAGCGGACAGCAGGTCCAGCCCCAGCATTTT.

In this sample, this clone turned up once. The chain recombines TRBV6-5 with TRBJ2-2; 8 bases map to TRBD1. Germline V gene sequence: CDR1 MNHEY, CDR2 SVGAGI. The CDR3 is 15 amino acids. Trimming cost V 7 bases and J 0 bases; bases outside gene matches: 4. The CDR3 nucleotides read TGTGCCAGCAAAGAGGACAGGGCGAACACCGGGGAGCTGTTTTTT. Translating it yields CASKEDRANTGELFF.

By sample share, this clone is medium-sized (0.01 to 0.1%). The V and J genes are TRBV5-1 and TRBJ1-3, with D maybe TRBD1 (5 bases). CDR1 is SGHRS, CDR2 YFSETQ, per germline. V dropped 0 bases and J dropped 3 bases, with 13 bases sitting between them. There are 16 residues in the CDR3. The CDR3: CASSLEGAVGGNTIYF. Here the CDR3 DNA reads TGCGCCAGCAGCTTGGAAGGGGCTGTGGGTGGAAACACCATATATTTT.

This clone is a singleton in its sample. Here the CDR3 DNA reads TGTGCCATCAGTGAGTCGCCAGTCGGCACAGATACGCAGTATTTT. It yields the protein CAISESPVGTDTQYF. V and J are TRBV10-3 and TRBJ2-3, with D unclear. The CDR3 loop spans 15 amino acids. The V and J ends lost 0 bases and 1 base respectively, with 8 bases between them. Germline V lookup: CDR1 ENHRY, CDR2 SYGVKD.

V and J are TRBV5-1 and TRBJ1-1; 8 bases are a match to TRBD1. Germline lookup yields CDR1 SGHRS and CDR2 YFSETQ. The V gene end was trimmed by 3 bases and the J gene end by 1 base; junction bases not matched to a gene: 8. The CDR3 has 16 residues. The CDR3 region has the DNA TGCGCCAGCAGCTATGAAACCGGGACAGGGAACACTGAAGCTTTCTTT. Translating it yields CASSYETGTGNTEAFF.

This chain connects TRBV27 to TRBJ1-5; D is undetermined. The germline gives CDR1 MNHEY, CDR2 SMNVEV (reference sequence). CDR3 length: 13 amino acids. The germline V and J ends were trimmed by 5 bases and 11 bases, with 16 bases remaining between them. The CDR3 sequence is CASSPTAAGAQHF. CDR3 DNA sequence: TGTGCCAGCAGTCCGACGGCCGCCGGGGCCCAGCATTTT.

The V call is TRBV30, the J call TRBJ2-2; D is unclear. Trimming removed 1 base at V and 4 bases at J, with 10 bases between. This CDR3 contains 14 residues. In germline, CDR1 is GTSNPN, CDR2 SVGIG (reference sequence). Here the CDR3 DNA reads TGTGCCTGGAGTGCCGGGTTAAGCACCGGGGAGCTGTTTTTT. This encodes CAWSAGLSTGELFF.

The chain has TRBV11-2 and TRBJ2-1; 15 nucleotides align to TRBD2. Trimming at V came to 5 bases and at J to 2 bases, leaving 10 bases not matched to a gene. Germline CDR1 is SGHAT and CDR2 is FQNNGV. This CDR3 contains 19 residues. The DNA for the CDR3 is TGTGCCAGCAGCCCGCGGACTAGCGGGAGGGCCCGTACCTACAATGAGCAGTTCTTC. Translated, it gives CASSPRTSGRARTYNEQFF. The complete variable domain, with remaining parts taken from reference TRBV11-2 and TRBJ2-1, reads EAGVAQSPRYKIIEKRQSVAFWCNPISGHATLYWYQQILGQGPKLLIQFQNNGVVDDSQLPKDRFSAERLKGVDSTLKIQPAKLEDSAVYLCASSPRTSGRARTYNEQFFGPGTRLTVL.

The chain recombines TRBV12-3 or TRBV12-4 with TRBJ2-5; D is uncertain. The V end was cut by 3 bases, the J end by 2 bases, with 7 bases between. The CDR3 sequence is 13 residues long. CDR3 residues: CASSFILQETQYF. The CDR3, as DNA: TGTGCCAGCAGTTTCATACTTCAAGAGACCCAGTACTTC.

J is TRBJ1-2 and V is TRBV5-1; D is possibly TRBD1 (5 bases). V was cut by 2 bases and J by 8 bases, with 16 bases left in between. The CDR3 spans 14 residues. The germline gives CDR1 SGHRS, CDR2 YFSETQ. CDR3 amino acids: CASSFYDGQGGYTF. DNA of the CDR3: TGCGCCAGCAGCTTTTACGACGGGCAGGGCGGCTACACCTTC.